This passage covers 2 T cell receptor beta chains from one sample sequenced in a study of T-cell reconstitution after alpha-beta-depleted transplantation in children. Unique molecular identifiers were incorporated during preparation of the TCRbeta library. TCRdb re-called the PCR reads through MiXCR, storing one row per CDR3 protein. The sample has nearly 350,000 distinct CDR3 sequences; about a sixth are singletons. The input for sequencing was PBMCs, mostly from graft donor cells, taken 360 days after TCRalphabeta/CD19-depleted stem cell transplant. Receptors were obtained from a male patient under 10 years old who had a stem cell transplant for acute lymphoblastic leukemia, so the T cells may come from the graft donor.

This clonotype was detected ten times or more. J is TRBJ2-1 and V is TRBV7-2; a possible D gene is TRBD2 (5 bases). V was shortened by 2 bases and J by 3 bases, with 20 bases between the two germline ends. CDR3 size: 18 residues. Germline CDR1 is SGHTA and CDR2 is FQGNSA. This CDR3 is CASSLSGTGGPFYNEQFF. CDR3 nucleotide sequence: TGTGCCAGCAGCTTATCGGGTACCGGCGGGCCTTTCTACAATGAGCAGTTCTTC.

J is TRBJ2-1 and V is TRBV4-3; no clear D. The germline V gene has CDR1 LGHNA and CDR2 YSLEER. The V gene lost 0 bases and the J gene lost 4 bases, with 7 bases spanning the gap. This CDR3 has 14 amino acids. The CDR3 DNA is TGCGCCAGCAGCCAAGAAGGGAATTACAATGAGCAGTTCTTC. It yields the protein CASSQEGNYNEQFF.